The source of this TCR beta chain is a study of blood T cells in healthy people across ages. Points on this clonotype: What it recognizes is unknown.

The second PCR ran about 6 to 12 cycles with a sample-barcoded 5' primer and J-beta primers. Tags on each cDNA molecule came from a template-switch adaptor with 12 random nucleotides. TCRdb processed the 5' RACE reads anew with MiXCR; each CDR3 protein has one entry. The sample holds about 1.8 million distinct CDR3 sequences; around half are singletons and the top ten take over 2%. Findings and caveats of the study: As age increased, TCR beta diversity per million T cells fell in a roughly linear fashion. Relative to aged donors, long-lived donors carried more naive CD4+ cells and displayed higher diversity.

Sequenced input: blood. The clonotype originates from a woman in her thirties or forties in good health.

CDR3 in DNA: TGCGCCAGCAGCTTGATAGGACAGGGAAGGGGAGATACGCAGTATTTT. Translating it yields CASSLIGQGRGDTQYF. The V and J genes are TRBV5-1 and TRBJ2-3, with 8 nucleotides matching TRBD1. Looked up from germline, CDR1 is SGHRS and CDR2 is YFSETQ. The CDR3 is 16 residues long. Trimming removed 1 base from V and 5 bases from J; junction bases left unmatched: 9.